This TCR beta chain is drawn from a study of T-cell memory formation after mild COVID-19. On the study more broadly: Each donor largely had its own TCR clusters.

MiXCR was run by TCRdb on the 5' RACE reads, yielding one entry per CDR3 protein. The sample records 400,000 to 500,000 distinct CDR3 sequences, around 20% being singletons. V was shortened by 12 bases and J by 3 bases, with 17 bases between the two germline ends. Germline CDR1 KGHDR, CDR2 SFDVKD. This CDR3 has 14 residues. This clonotype turned up a few times. Its antigen is unidentified. The study, taken as a whole, reports: CD8+ contracting clones occupied EMRA, while CD4+ ones occupied mainly CM and EM.

The gene calls are TRBV24-1 and TRBJ2-4, with D possibly called TRBD1 or TRBD2 (5 bases each). The receptor comes from an adult woman who had mild COVID-19 (a few samples of this study predate the infection). Cell type and time point are not known. Sequencing used PBMCs or a T cell subset sorted from them (not recorded which). DNA of the CDR3: TGTGCCGCCCCTGGGACGACGGGCAAAAACATTCAGTACTTC. Protein product: CAAPGTTGKNIQYF.